This section outlines one T cell receptor beta chain sequence together with its context. The protocol was immunoSEQ multiplex PCR, while the TCRdb copy is restricted to in-frame clones and leaves out a portion. The sample shows roughly 200,000 clones, roughly 80% of them seen only once. In terms of age and location, participants ranged from roughly 18 to 100 years and lived in about 25 US areas. Participants reported their clinical history, and cohort assignment relied on those reports. It was within 2 weeks before study entry that exposed participants met a COVID-19 case. The entry originates in a study of blood T cell repertoires in COVID-19. In the study overall: Sample material is recorded as cDNA or gDNA derived from T cells, B-cell-depleted T cells, or PBMCs.

The TCR was taken from a woman aged 45-65 years who had been exposed to COVID-19. Sequenced material: PBMCs or T cells enriched from blood (not recorded which).

This CDR3 reads CASSLGTDEYEAFF. In DNA form, the CDR3 reads TGTGCCAGCAGTTTGGGGACAGACGAATATGAAGCTTTCTTT. V usage is TRBV28 and J usage is TRBJ1-1; 7 bases agree with TRBD1. J gave up 7 bases and V 3 bases, and 8 bases lay outside the gene matches. Germline-derived CDR1 and CDR2 are MDHEN and SYDVKM. The CDR3 sequence is 14 residues long.